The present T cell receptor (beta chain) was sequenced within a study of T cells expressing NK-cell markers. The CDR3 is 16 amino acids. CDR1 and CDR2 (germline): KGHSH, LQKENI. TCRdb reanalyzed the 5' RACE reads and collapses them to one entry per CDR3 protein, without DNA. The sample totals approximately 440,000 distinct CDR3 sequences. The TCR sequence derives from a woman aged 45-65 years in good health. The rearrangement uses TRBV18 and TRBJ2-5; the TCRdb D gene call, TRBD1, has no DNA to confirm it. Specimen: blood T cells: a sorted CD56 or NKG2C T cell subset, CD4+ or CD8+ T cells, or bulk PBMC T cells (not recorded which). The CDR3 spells CASSPRGQGVLETQYF. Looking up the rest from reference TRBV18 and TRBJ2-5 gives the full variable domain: NAGVMQNPRHLVRRRGQEARLRCSPMKGHSHVYWYRQLPEEGLKFMVYLQKENIIDESGMPKERFSAEFPKEGPSILRIQQVVRGDSAAYFCASSPRGQGVLETQYFGPGTRLLVL.